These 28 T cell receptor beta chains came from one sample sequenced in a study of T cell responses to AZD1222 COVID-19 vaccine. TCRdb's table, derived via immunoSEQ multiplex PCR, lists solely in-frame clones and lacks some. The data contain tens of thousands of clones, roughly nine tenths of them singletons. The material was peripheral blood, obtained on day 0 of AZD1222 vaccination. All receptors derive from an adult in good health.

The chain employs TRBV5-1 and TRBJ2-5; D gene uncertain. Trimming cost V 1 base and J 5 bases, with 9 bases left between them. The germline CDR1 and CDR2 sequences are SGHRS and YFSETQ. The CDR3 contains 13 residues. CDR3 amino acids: CASSLQGGETQYF. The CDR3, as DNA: TGCGCCAGCAGCTTGCAAGGTGGCGAGACCCAGTACTTC.

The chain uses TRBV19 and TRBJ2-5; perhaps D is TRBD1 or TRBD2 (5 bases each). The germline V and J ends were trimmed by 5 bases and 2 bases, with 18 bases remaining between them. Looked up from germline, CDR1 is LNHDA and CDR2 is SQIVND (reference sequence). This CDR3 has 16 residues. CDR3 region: CASSPLRGEAQETQYF. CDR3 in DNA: TGTGCCAGTAGTCCCCTGAGGGGCGAGGCGCAAGAGACCCAGTACTTC. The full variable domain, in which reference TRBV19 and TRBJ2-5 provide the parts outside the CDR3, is DGGITQSPKYLFRKEGQNVTLSCEQNLNHDAMYWYRQDPGQGLRLIYYSQIVNDFQKGDIAEGYSVSREKKESFPLTVTSAQKNPTAFYLCASSPLRGEAQETQYFGPGTRLLVL.

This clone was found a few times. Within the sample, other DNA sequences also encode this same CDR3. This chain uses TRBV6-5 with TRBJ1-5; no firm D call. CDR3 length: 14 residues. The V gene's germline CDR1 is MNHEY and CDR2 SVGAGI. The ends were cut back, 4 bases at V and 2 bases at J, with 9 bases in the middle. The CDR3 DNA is TGTGCCAGCAGTTTGTCGAGTGGCAATCAGCCCCAGCATTTT. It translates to CASSLSSGNQPQHF.

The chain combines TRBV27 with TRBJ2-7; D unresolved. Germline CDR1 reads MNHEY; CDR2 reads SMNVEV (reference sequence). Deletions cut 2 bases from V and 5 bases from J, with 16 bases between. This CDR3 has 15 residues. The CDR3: CASSLVGAVFNEQYF. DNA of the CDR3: TGTGCCAGCAGTTTAGTGGGCGCAGTATTCAACGAGCAGTACTTC.

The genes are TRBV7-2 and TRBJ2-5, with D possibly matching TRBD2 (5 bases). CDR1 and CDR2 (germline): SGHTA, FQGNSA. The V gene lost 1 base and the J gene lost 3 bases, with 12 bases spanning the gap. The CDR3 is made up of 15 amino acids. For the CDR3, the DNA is TGTGCCAGCAGCTTAGGATGGAGAGGGAAAGAGACCCAGTACTTC. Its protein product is CASSLGWRGKETQYF.

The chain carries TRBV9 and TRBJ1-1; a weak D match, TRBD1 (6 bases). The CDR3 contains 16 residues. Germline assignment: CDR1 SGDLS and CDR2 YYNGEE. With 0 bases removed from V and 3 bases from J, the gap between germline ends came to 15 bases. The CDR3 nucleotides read TGTGCCAGCAGCGTAGCGTCACTCCCAGGGGACACTGAAGCTTTCTTT. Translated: CASSVASLPGDTEAFF.

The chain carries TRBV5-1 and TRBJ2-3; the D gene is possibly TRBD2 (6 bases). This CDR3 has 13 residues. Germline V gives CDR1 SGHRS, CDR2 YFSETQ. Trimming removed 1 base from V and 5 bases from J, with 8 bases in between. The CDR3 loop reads CASSLRRGDTQYF. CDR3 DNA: TGCGCCAGCAGCTTGAGGAGGGGAGATACGCAGTATTTT.

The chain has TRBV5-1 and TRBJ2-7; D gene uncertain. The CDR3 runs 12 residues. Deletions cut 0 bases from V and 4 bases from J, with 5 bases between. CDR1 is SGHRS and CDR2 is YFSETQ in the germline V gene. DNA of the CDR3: TGCGCCAGCAGCTTGGGGCAGTACGAGCAGTACTTC. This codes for CASSLGQYEQYF.

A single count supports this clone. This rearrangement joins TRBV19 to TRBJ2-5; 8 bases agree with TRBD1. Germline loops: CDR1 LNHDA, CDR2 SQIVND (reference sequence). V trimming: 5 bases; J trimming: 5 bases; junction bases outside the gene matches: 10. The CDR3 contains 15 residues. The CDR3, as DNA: TGTGCCAGTAGTTTTCAGGGGGCTGTCTCGGAGACCCAGTACTTC. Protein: CASSFQGAVSETQYF.

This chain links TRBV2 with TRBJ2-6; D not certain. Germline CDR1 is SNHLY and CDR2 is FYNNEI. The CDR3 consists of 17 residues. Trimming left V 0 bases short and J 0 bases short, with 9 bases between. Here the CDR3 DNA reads TGTGCCAGCAGTGAAGCGGGCCAGCACTCTGGGGCCAACGTCCTGACTTTC. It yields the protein CASSEAGQHSGANVLTF.

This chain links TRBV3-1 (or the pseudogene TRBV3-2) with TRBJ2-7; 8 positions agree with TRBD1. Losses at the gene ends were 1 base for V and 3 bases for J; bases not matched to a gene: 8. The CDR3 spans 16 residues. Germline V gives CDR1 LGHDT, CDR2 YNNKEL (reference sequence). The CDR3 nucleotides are TGTGCCAGCAGCCAAGTGCGCTCAGGGGGCTACTACGAGCAGTACTTC. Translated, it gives CASSQVRSGGYYEQYF.

The CDR3 spells CSGLAGNNEQFF. In DNA, the CDR3 is TGCAGCGGCCTAGCGGGGAACAATGAGCAGTTCTTC. The chain carries TRBV29-1 and TRBJ2-1; 9 bases are a match to TRBD2. The junction had 3 bases not matched to a gene; V was cut back by 7 bases and J by 5 bases. The length of the CDR3 is 12 residues. The V gene's germline CDR1 is SQVTM and CDR2 ANQGSEA.

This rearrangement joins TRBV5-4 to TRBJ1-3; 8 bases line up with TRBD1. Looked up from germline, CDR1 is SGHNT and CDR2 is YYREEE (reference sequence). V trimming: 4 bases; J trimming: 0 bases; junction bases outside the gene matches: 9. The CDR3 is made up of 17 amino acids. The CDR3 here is CASSPGTGPLSGNTIYF. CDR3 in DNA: TGTGCCAGCAGCCCCGGGACAGGTCCACTCTCTGGAAACACCATATATTTT.

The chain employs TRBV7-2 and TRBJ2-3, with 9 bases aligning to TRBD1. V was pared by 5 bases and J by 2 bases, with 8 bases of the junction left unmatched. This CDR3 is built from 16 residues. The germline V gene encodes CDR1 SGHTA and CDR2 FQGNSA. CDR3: CASSASGTGNTDTQYF. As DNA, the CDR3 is TGTGCCAGCAGCGCCTCCGGGACAGGGAACACAGATACGCAGTATTTT. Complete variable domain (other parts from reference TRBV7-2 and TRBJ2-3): GAGVSQSPSNKVTEKGKDVELRCDPISGHTALYWYRQSLGQGLEFLIYFQGNSAPDKSGLPSDRFSAERTGGSVSTLTIQRTQQEDSAVYLCASSASGTGNTDTQYFGPGTRLTVL.

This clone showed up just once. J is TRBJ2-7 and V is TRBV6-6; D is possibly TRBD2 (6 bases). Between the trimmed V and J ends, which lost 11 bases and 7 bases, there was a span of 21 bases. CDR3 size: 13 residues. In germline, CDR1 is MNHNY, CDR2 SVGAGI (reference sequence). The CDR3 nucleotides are TGTGCCGTATCTGCAGGGACTCCTGGGGAGCAGTACTTC. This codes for CAVSAGTPGEQYF.

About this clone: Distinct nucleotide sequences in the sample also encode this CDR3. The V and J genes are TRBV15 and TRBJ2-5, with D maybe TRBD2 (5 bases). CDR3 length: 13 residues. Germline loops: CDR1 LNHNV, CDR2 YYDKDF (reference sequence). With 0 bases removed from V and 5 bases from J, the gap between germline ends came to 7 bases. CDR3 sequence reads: CATSRDRGETQYF. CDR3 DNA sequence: TGTGCCACCAGCAGAGATCGAGGGGAGACCCAGTACTTC.

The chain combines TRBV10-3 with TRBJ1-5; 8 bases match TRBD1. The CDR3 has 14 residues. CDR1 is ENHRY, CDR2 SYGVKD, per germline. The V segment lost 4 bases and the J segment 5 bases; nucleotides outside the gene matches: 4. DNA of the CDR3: TGTGCCATCAGTGGCGAGACAGGGGATCAGCCCCAGCATTTT. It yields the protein CAISGETGDQPQHF.

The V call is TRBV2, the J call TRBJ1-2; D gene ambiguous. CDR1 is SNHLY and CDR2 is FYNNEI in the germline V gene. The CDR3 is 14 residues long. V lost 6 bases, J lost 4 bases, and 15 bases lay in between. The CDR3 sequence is CASSTTYLSYGYTF. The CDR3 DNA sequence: TGTGCCAGCAGCACTACCTACTTGAGCTATGGCTACACCTTC.

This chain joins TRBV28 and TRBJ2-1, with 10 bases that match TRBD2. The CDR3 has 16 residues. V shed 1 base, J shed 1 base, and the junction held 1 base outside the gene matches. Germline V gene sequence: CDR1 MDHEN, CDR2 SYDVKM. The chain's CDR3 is CASSLSSGGSYNEQFF. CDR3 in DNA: TGTGCCAGCAGTTTATCTAGCGGGGGATCCTACAATGAGCAGTTCTTC.

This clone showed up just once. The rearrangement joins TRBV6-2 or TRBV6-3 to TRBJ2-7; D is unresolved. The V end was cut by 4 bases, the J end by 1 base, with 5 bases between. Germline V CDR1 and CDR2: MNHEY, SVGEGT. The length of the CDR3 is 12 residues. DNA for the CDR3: TGTGCCAGCAGTTCCCAGTCCTACGAGCAGTACTTC. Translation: CASSSQSYEQYF.

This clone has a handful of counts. Here the CDR3 DNA reads TGTGCCAGCAGCTTGCAATCGGGGGCCTATAGCAATCAGCCCCAGCATTTT. Translated, it gives CASSLQSGAYSNQPQHF. The rearrangement uses TRBV5-8 and TRBJ1-5, with D perhaps TRBD1 (6 bases). This CDR3 has 17 amino acids. Trimming removed 1 base at V and 0 bases at J, with 14 bases between. CDR1 SGHTS and CDR2 YDEGEE come from the germline V gene.

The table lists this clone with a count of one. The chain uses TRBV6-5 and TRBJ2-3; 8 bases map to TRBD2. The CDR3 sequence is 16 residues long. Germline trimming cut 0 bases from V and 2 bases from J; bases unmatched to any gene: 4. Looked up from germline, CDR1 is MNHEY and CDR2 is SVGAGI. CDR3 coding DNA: TGTGCCAGCAGTTACTCGGGGACTAGGCACACAGATACGCAGTATTTT. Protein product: CASSYSGTRHTDTQYF.

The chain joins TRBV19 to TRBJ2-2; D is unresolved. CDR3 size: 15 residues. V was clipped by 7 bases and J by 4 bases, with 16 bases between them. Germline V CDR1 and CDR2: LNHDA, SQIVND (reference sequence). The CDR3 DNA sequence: TGTGCCAGTACCATTTCCCAGCTAAGCACCGGGGAGCTGTTTTTT. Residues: CASTISQLSTGELFF. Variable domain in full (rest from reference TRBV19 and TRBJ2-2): DGGITQSPKYLFRKEGQNVTLSCEQNLNHDAMYWYRQDPGQGLRLIYYSQIVNDFQKGDIAEGYSVSREKKESFPLTVTSAQKNPTAFYLCASTISQLSTGELFFGEGSRLTVL.

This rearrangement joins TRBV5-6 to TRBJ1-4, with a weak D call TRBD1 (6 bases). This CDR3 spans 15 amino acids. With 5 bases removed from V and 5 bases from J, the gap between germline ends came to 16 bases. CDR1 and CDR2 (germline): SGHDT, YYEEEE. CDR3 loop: CASRGNRATNEKLFF. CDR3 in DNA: TGTGCCAGCAGGGGGAACAGGGCTACGAATGAAAAACTGTTTTTT. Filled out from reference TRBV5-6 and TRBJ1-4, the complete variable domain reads DAGVTQSPTHLIKTRGQQVTLRCSPKSGHDTVSWYQQALGQGPQFIFQYYEEEERQRGNFPDRFSGHQFPNYSSELNVNALLLGDSALYLCASRGNRATNEKLFFGSGTQLSVL.

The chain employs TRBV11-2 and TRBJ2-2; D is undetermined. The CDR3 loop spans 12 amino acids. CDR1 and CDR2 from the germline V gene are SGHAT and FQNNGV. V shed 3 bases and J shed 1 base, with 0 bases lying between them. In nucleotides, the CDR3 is TGTGCCAGCAGCTTGAACACCGGGGAGCTGTTTTTT. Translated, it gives CASSLNTGELFF.

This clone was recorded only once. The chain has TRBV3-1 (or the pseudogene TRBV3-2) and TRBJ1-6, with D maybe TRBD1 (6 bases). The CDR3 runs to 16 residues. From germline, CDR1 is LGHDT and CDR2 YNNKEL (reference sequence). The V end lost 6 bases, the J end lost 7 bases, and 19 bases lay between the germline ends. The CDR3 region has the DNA TGTGCCAGCAGGCAGCAGGGCCAGGGGCCCAATTCACCCCTCCACTTT. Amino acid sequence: CASRQQGQGPNSPLHF.

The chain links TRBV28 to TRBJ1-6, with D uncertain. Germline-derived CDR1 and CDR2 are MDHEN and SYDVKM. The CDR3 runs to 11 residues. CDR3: CATRGNSPLHF. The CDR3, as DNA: TGTGCAACACGTGGGAATTCACCCCTCCACTTT.

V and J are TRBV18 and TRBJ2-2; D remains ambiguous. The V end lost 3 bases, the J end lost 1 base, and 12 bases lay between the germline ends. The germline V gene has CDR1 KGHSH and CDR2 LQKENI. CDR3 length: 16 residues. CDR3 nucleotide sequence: TGTGCCAGCTCACCTCAATCGGTCGGGAACACCGGGGAGCTGTTTTTT. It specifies CASSPQSVGNTGELFF. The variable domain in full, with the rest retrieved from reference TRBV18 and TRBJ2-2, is NAGVMQNPRHLVRRRGQEARLRCSPMKGHSHVYWYRQLPEEGLKFMVYLQKENIIDESGMPKERFSAEFPKEGPSILRIQQVVRGDSAAYFCASSPQSVGNTGELFFGEGSRLTVL.